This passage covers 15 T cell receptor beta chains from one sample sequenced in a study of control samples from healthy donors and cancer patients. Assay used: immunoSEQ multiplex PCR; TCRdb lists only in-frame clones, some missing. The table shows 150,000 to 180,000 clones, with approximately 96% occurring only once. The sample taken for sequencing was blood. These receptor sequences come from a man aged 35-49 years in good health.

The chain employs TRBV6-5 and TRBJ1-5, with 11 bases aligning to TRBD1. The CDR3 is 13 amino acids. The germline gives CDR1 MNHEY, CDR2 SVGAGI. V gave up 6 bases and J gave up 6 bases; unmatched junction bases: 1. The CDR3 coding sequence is TGTGCCAGCAGCGGGACAGGGGGTCAGCCCCAGCATTTT. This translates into CASSGTGGQPQHF.

In DNA, the CDR3 is TGCGCCAGCAGCCCCGGACTAGCGGGGGGGATAGCCAAAAACATTCAGTACTTC. Its translation is CASSPGLAGGIAKNIQYF. The chain employs TRBV4-1 and TRBJ2-4, with 15 positions matching TRBD2. The CDR3 spans 18 residues. CDR1 and CDR2 (germline): MGHRA, YSYEKL. V lost 4 bases and J lost 0; bases outside the gene matches: 4.

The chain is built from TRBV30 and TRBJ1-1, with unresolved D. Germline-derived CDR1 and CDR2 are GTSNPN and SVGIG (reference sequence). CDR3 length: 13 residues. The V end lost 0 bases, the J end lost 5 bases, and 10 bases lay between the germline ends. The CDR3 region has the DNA TGTGCCTGGAGTGTATCGGATGGAACTGAAGCTTTCTTT. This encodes CAWSVSDGTEAFF.

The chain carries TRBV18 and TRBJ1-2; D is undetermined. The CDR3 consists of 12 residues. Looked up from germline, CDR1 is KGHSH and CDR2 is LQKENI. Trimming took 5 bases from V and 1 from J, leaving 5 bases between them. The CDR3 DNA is TGTGCCAGCTCAGCCTTTAACTATGGCTACACCTTC. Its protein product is CASSAFNYGYTF.

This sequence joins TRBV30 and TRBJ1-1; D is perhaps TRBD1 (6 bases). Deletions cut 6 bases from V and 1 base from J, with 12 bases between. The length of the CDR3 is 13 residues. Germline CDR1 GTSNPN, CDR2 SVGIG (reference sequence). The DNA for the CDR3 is TGTGCCTGCCGCACGGGGGCGAACACTGAAGCTTTCTTT. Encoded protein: CACRTGANTEAFF.

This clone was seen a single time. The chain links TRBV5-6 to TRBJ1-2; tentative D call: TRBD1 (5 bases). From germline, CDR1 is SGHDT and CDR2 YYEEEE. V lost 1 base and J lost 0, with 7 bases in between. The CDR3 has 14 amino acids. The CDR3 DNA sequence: TGTGCCAGCAGCTTGAGACAGTCTAACTATGGCTACACCTTC. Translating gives CASSLRQSNYGYTF.

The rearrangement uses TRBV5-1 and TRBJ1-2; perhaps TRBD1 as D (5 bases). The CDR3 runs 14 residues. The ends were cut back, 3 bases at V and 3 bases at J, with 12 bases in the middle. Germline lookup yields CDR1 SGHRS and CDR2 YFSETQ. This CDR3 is CASSSDRFHYGYTF. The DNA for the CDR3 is TGCGCCAGCAGCTCAGACAGATTCCACTATGGCTACACCTTC.

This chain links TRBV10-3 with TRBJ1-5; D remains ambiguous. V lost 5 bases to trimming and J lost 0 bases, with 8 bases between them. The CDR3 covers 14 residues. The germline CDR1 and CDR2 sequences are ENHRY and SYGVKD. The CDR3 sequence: CAISQEFSNQPQHF. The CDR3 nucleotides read TGTGCCATCAGTCAGGAATTTAGCAATCAGCCCCAGCATTTT.

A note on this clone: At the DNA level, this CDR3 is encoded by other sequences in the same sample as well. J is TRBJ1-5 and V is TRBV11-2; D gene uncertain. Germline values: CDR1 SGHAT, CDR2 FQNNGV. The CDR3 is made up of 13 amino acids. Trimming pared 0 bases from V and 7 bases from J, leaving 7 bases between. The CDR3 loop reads CASSLDRGQPQHF. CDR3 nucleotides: TGTGCCAGCAGCTTAGATCGGGGACAGCCCCAGCATTTT.

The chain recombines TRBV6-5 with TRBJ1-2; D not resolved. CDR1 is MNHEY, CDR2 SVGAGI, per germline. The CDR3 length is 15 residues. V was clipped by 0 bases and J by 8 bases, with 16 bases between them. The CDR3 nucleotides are TGTGCCAGCAGTTACTCCGTCGGGAACCCCTGGGGCTACACCTTC. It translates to CASSYSVGNPWGYTF.

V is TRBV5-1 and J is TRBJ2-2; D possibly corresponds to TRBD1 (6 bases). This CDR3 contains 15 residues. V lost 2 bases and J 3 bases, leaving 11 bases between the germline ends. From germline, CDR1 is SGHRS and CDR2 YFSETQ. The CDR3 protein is CASSLDRIDTGELFF. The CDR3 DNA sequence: TGCGCCAGCAGCTTAGACAGGATCGACACCGGGGAGCTGTTTTTT. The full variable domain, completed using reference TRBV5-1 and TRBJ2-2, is KAGVTQTPRYLIKTRGQQVTLSCSPISGHRSVSWYQQTPGQGLQFLFEYFSETQRNKGNFPGRFSGRQFSNSRSEMNVSTLELGDSALYLCASSLDRIDTGELFFGEGSRLTVL.

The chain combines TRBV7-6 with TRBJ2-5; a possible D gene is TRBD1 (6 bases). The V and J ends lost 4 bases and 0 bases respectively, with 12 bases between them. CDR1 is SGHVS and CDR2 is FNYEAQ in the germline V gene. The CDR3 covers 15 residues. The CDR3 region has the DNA TGTGCCAGCAGCTCGATACAGGGAAACCAAGAGACCCAGTACTTC. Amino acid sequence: CASSSIQGNQETQYF.

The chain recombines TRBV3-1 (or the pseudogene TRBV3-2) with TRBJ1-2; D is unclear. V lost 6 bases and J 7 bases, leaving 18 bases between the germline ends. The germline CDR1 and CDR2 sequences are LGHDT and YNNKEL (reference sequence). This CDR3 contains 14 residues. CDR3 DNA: TGTGCCAGCAGAGGCCACACCCCGCTACTTGGCTACACCTTC. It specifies CASRGHTPLLGYTF.

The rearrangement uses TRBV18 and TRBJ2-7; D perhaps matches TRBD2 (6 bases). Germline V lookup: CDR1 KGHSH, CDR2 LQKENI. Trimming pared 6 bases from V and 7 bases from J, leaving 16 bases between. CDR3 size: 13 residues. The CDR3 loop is CASSGTALDEQYF. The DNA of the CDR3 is TGTGCCAGCTCTGGGACTGCACTAGATGAGCAGTACTTC.

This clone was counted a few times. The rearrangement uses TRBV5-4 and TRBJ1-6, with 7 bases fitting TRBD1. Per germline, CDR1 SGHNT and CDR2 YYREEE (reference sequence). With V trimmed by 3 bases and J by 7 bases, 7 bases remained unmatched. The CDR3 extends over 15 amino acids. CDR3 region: CASSSWTGPNSPLHF. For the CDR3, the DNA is TGTGCCAGCAGCTCCTGGACAGGTCCAAATTCACCCCTCCACTTT. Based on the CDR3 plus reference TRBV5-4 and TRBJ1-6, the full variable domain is ETGVTQSPTHLIKTRGQQVTLRCSSQSGHNTVSWYQQALGQGPQFIFQYYREEENGRGNFPPRFSGLQFPNYSSELNVNALELDDSALYLCASSSWTGPNSPLHFGNGTRLTVT.